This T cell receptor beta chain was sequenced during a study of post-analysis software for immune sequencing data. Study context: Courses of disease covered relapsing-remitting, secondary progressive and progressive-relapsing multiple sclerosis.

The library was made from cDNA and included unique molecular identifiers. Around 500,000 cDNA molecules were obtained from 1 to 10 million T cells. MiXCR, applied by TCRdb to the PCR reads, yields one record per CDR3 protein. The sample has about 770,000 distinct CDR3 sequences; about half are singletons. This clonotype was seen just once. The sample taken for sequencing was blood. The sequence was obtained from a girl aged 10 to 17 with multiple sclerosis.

CDR3 in DNA: TGTGCCACCAGCAGCGGAGACGGACGCTCTCAGTTCTTC. Translated: CATSSGDGRSQFF. The gene calls are TRBV15 and TRBJ2-1; D gene ambiguous. Trimming stripped 3 bases from V and 13 bases from J, with 16 bases between. CDR3 length: 13 residues. Germline CDR1 is LNHNV and CDR2 is YYDKDF (reference sequence).